The sample holds one count of the clone carrying this T cell receptor beta chain. Antigen: not known. From 400 to 500 ng total RNA, TCR beta cDNA was generated with a primer in the constant region. For TCR beta, libraries were produced by three nested multiplex PCR rounds using slightly modified ARM-PCR. The first two PCR rounds used TRBV1-TRBV30 primers with a Cbeta primer, nine to ten cycles each. TCRdb used MiXCR to reprocess the multiplex PCR reads, holding one entry per CDR3 protein. The sample gives 320,000 or so distinct CDR3 sequences, about 60% of which show up once; roughly 9% is in the top ten. CDR3 size: 15 residues. Deletions cut 4 bases from V and 10 bases from J, with 20 bases between. Germline CDR1 and CDR2: SGHNT and YYREEE (reference sequence). The sample originates from a study of tumor-infiltrating lymphocytes in primary liver carcinoma. Study context: Tumor staging was T1-T3 N0M0; sizes spanned about 4 to 10 cm across.

Study-wide results and caveats: Tumor top-250-clone fractions significantly exceeded those of blood (p = 0.039). Owing to bulk unsorted samples, no comparison was made between CD4+ and CD8+ repertoires.

The blood RNA (from unsorted whole blood) was obtained, and germline DNA was also extracted. This chain uses TRBV5-4 with TRBJ2-2; tentatively, D is TRBD2 (5 bases). The receptor's source is a middle-aged man with primary liver carcinoma and hepatitis B virus infection. The sequenced material came from peripheral blood. CDR3 residues: CASSRRTDCETELFF. The DNA of the CDR3 is TGTGCCAGCAGCCGGCGGACGGACTGCGAAACGGAGCTGTTTTTT.